Shown below are 7 T cell receptor beta chains from a single sample sequenced in a study of Graves' ophthalmopathy and Graves' hyperthyroidism. RNA transcripts served as template for amplifying TCR beta CDR3 sequences. Investigators did first-round RT-PCR with HTBI primers, then second-round multiplex PCR. In TCRdb, the multiplex PCR reads were re-called with MiXCR into one record per CDR3 protein. The sample yields some 360,000 distinct CDR3 sequences, about 17% seen once. The sequenced sample was peripheral blood. The receptors were gathered from an adult woman with stable Graves' hyperthyroidism.

This clonotype showed up many times. The chain combines TRBV7-2 with TRBJ2-2, with 11 positions matching TRBD2. V gave up 5 bases and J gave up 5 bases; unmatched junction bases: 19. Germline assignment: CDR1 SGHTA and CDR2 FQGNSA. The CDR3 is made up of 20 amino acids. This CDR3 reads CASSTRPPLGLAEKTGELFF. For the CDR3, the DNA is TGTGCCAGCAGCACTAGACCACCCCTGGGACTAGCGGAGAAAACCGGGGAGCTGTTTTTT.

This clonotype has a count of ten or more. This may stem from a read error, because a much larger clone lies one nucleotide away. The chain carries TRBV6-1 and TRBJ2-7, with a possible D match to TRBD2 (6 bases). This CDR3 has 16 amino acids. V was pared by 6 bases and J by 3 bases, with 21 bases between. CDR1 and CDR2 (germline): MNHNS, SASEGT. DNA of the CDR3: TGTGCCAGCAGCGCCTCCCGGGACGGGGGAGTCTACGAGCAGTACTTC. This translates into CASSASRDGGVYEQYF.

This clonotype was seen a handful of times. This chain uses TRBV5-5 with TRBJ2-7; the D gene is possibly TRBD2 (6 bases). The length of the CDR3 is 15 residues. The germline CDR1 and CDR2 sequences are SGHKS and YYEKEE (reference sequence). V was shortened by 4 bases and J by 3 bases, with 17 bases between the two germline ends. CDR3 in DNA: TGTGCCAGCAGCCTCTTCCGCGGACTACGCTACGAGCAGTACTTC. The encoded protein is CASSLFRGLRYEQYF.

The rearrangement links TRBV27 to TRBJ2-7; TRBD1 matches at 9 bases. With 2 bases clipped from V and 0 bases from J, the junction kept 5 bases outside the gene matches. Germline V gene data show CDR1 as MNHEY and CDR2 as SMNVEV (reference sequence). The CDR3 runs 16 residues. In nucleotides, the CDR3 is TGTGCCAGCAGTTTAACAGGGGGCGGGGGCTCCTACGAGCAGTACTTC. Amino acids: CASSLTGGGGSYEQYF.

This clonotype was seen many times. The J gene is TRBJ1-5, the V gene TRBV29-1, with D tentatively TRBD1 (5 bases). V lost 2 bases, J lost 0 bases, and 11 bases lay in between. Germline V gene sequence: CDR1 SQVTM, CDR2 ANQGSEA. The CDR3 spans 15 residues. In nucleotides, the CDR3 is TGCAGCGTTGAATACGGGGACCTTAGCAATCAGCCCCAGCATTTT. It codes for CSVEYGDLSNQPQHF.

The chain employs TRBV11-2 and TRBJ2-2, with TRBD2 identical over 7 bases. Per the germline V gene, CDR1 is SGHAT and CDR2 is FQNNGV. This CDR3 spans 17 amino acids. V lost 1 base to trimming and J lost 0 bases; unmatched junction nucleotides: 5. This chain's CDR3 is CASSLGQAGANTGELFF. CDR3 in DNA: TGTGCCAGCAGCTTAGGCCAGGCGGGAGCGAACACCGGGGAGCTGTTTTTT.

This clonotype was seen at least ten times. The chain recombines TRBV11-2 with TRBJ1-2; 7 nucleotides match TRBD1. V was clipped by 4 bases and J by 4 bases; unmatched bases: 12. The germline V gene encodes CDR1 SGHAT and CDR2 FQNNGV. This CDR3 spans 16 amino acids. This CDR3 is CASSSPFWDSLYGYTF. CDR3 bases: TGTGCCAGCAGCTCCCCGTTTTGGGACAGCCTCTATGGCTACACCTTC.